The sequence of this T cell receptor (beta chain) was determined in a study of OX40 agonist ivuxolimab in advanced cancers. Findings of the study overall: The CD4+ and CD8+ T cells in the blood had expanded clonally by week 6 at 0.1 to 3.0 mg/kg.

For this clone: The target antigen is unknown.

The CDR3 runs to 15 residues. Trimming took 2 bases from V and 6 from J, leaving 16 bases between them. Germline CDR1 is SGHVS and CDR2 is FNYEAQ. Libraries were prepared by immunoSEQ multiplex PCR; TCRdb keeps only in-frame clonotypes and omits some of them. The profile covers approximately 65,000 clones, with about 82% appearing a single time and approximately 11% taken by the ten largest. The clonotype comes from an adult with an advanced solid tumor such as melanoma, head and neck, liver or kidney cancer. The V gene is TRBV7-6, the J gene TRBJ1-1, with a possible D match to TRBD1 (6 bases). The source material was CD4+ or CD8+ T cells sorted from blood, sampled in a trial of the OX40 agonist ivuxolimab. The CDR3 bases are TGTGCCAGCAGCTTAAGGGTAGGACAGTCGGCTGAAGCTTTCTTT. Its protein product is CASSLRVGQSAEAFF.